This T cell receptor beta chain was identified in a study of cytomegalovirus exposure and HLA in healthy donors. The assay was immunoSEQ multiplex PCR, and TCRdb's table has in-frame clones only and misses some. Of 90,000 to 150,000 clones listed, approximately 90% were seen once; the top ten hold about 6%. This clone was seen only once. The CDR3 runs to 14 residues. The material sequenced was PBMCs. The sequence was obtained from a woman between 18 and 29 years old in good health and CMV-seropositive. The rearrangement uses TRBV21-1 and TRBJ2-1; the DNA was not compared with TRBD2, the D call given in the table. TRBV21-1 is a pseudogene. The CDR3 loop is CASPPRGGWGEQFF. The CDR3 coding sequence is TGTGCCAGCCCCCCAAGGGGGGGGTGGGGTGAGCAGTTCTTC.